This T cell receptor (beta chain) appears in the sequencing data of a study of blood T cell repertoires in COVID-19. Method: immunoSEQ multiplex PCR; TCRdb's copy keeps in-frame clones and lacks some. The table has about 89,000 clones, about 77% seen once; the top ten hold 6.3%. The germline V gene encodes CDR1 SGDLS and CDR2 YYNGEE. This CDR3 region has 14 residues. The V end lost 0 bases, the J end lost 6 bases, and 10 bases lay between the germline ends. This clone was detected only a few times. Sequencing input: peripheral blood. The clonotype originates from a man between 65 and 85 years old with COVID-19, enrolled during active disease. The V and J genes are TRBV9 and TRBJ2-1; D is ambiguous. CDR3 in amino acids: CASSVAGVGNEQFF. CDR3 bases: TGTGCCAGCAGCGTAGCCGGAGTGGGCAATGAGCAGTTCTTC.